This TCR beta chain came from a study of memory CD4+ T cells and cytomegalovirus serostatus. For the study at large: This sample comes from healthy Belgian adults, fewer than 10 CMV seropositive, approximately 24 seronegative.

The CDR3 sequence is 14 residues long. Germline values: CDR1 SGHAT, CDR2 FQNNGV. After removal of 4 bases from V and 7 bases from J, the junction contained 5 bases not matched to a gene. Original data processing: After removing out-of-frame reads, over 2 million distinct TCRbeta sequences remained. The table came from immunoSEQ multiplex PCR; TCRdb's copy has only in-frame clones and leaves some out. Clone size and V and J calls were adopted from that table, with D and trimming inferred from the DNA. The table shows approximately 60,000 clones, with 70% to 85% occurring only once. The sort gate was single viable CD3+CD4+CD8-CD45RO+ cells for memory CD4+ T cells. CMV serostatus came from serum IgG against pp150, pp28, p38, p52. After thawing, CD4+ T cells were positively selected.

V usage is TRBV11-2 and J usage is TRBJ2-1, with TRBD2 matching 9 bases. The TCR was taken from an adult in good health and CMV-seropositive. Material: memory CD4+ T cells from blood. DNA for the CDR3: TGTGCCAGCAGCTCTAGCGGGATGGAAAATGAGCAGTTCTTC. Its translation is CASSSSGMENEQFF.